These T cell receptor beta chains were read from a single sample in a study of identical twins. TCRdb itself ran the 5' RACE reads through MiXCR, one entry per CDR3 protein. The sample includes 450,000 to 650,000 distinct CDR3 sequences, about 15% of them seen just once. This same sample was also part of a study on yellow fever vaccine responses in identical twins.

Material for sequencing was CD4+ T cells sorted from blood. Receptors were obtained from a young woman in good health. CDR3s include the opening cysteine and the closing phenylalanine or tryptophan. A D gene is named only where the DNA matches it firmly. Only part of the rows carry a size: once, few, many, or a class if the clone is expanded.

D gene	clone size	V gene	J gene	CDR3 protein	CDR3 DNA
.	few	TRBV7-9	TRBJ2-1	CASSLGVTNNEQFF	TGTGCCAGCAGCTTAGGGGTTACGAACAATGAGCAGTTCTTC
.	.	TRBV6-5	TRBJ1-1	CASSYLTGEAFF	TGTGCCAGCAGTTACCTCACAGGAGAAGCTTTCTTT
.	few	TRBV18	TRBJ1-2	CASSPQEGLDGYTF	TGTGCCAGCTCACCACAAGAAGGGTTAGATGGCTACACCTTC
.	.	TRBV6-6	TRBJ2-7	CASSYREGYEQYF	TGTGCCAGCAGTTACAGAGAGGGGTACGAGCAGTACTTC
.	.	TRBV12-3/TRBV12-4	TRBJ2-7	CASSLDGSRYEQYF	TGTGCCAGCAGTTTAGACGGGAGTAGATACGAGCAGTACTTC
TRBD1	few	TRBV5-1	TRBJ1-6	CASSLIRQGENSPLHF	TGCGCCAGCAGCTTGATCCGACAGGGGGAAAATTCACCCCTCCACTTT
TRBD1	.	TRBV4-1	TRBJ2-3	CASSPRGQGTDTQYF	TGCGCCAGCAGCCCCAGGGGACAGGGGACAGATACGCAGTATTTT
.	few	TRBV2	TRBJ2-7	CASSESVLSEQYF	TGTGCCAGCAGTGAATCGGTTCTATCCGAGCAGTACTTC
TRBD2	.	TRBV4-2	TRBJ2-2	CASSQHYTSGGATGELFF	TGTGCCAGCAGCCAACACTACACTAGCGGGGGGGCTACCGGGGAGCTGTTTTTT
TRBD1	.	TRBV20-1	TRBJ2-5	CSARGQGAMSETQYF	TGCAGTGCTAGAGGACAGGGGGCGATGTCAGAAACCCAGTACTTC
.	few	TRBV4-1	TRBJ2-3	CASSQGDFLTDTQYF	TGCGCCAGCAGCCAAGGGGACTTCCTCACAGATACGCAGTATTTT
TRBD2	.	TRBV29-1	TRBJ2-1	CSMILAGVGEQFF	TGCAGCATGATACTAGCGGGAGTGGGTGAGCAGTTCTTC
.	few	TRBV4-2	TRBJ1-6	CASSQDEAGSYSPLHF	TGTGCCAGCAGCCAAGATGAGGCAGGGTCATATTCACCCCTCCACTTT
TRBD2	few	TRBV6-2/TRBV6-3	TRBJ2-1	CASSWGLAGPYNEQFF	TGTGCCAGCAGTTGGGGGCTAGCGGGGCCCTACAATGAGCAGTTCTTC
.	few	TRBV7-2	TRBJ2-5	CASKTSMVQETQYF	TGTGCCAGCAAGACGTCGATGGTCCAAGAGACCCAGTACTTC
.	.	TRBV7-9	TRBJ1-1	CASSLNGGFEAFF	TGTGCCAGCAGCTTAAACGGCGGTTTTGAAGCTTTCTTT
TRBD1	.	TRBV29-1	TRBJ2-5	CSIRDRGPETQYF	TGCAGCATCCGGGACAGGGGGCCAGAGACCCAGTACTTC
.	.	TRBV4-2	TRBJ2-1	CASSQDPGILEQFF	TGTGCCAGCAGCCAAGATCCGGGGATACTTGAGCAGTTCTTC
.	.	TRBV12-3/TRBV12-4	TRBJ1-5	CASSLGHGNQPQHF	TGTGCCAGCAGCTTAGGTCATGGCAATCAGCCCCAGCATTTT
TRBD2	.	TRBV20-1	TRBJ2-5	CSARSGRKKETQYF	TGCAGTGCTAGATCCGGGAGGAAAAAAGAGACCCAGTACTTC
TRBD2	.	TRBV9	TRBJ2-3	CASSARLAGGPGTDTQYF	TGTGCCAGCAGCGCCCGACTAGCGGGGGGGCCGGGCACAGATACGCAGTATTTT
.	few	TRBV3-1	TRBJ2-4	CASSQGALLAKNIQYF	TGTGCCAGCAGCCAAGGGGCCCTTTTAGCCAAAAACATTCAGTACTTC
TRBD1	few	TRBV25-1	TRBJ2-7	CASREAGGGYEQYF	TGTGCCAGCAGGGAGGCAGGGGGTGGTTACGAGCAGTACTTC
.	few	TRBV10-3	TRBJ1-5	CAISGGPGEPQHF	TGTGCCATCAGCGGGGGGCCTGGGGAACCCCAGCATTTT
.	.	TRBV6-1	TRBJ2-7	CASSLDPQVYEQYF	TGTGCCAGCAGTCTGGACCCCCAAGTCTACGAGCAGTACTTC
.	.	TRBV5-1	TRBJ2-2	CASKRDTGELFF	TGCGCCAGCAAACGAGACACCGGGGAGCTGTTTTTT
TRBD1	many	TRBV29-1	TRBJ1-4	CSVRTGATNEKLFF	TGCAGCGTTCGGACAGGCGCAACTAATGAAAAACTGTTTTTT
.	few	TRBV20-1	TRBJ2-5	CSVLLSLGVKYETQYF	TGCAGTGTACTTCTGAGTCTTGGGGTCAAGTACGAGACCCAGTACTTC
.	.	TRBV14	TRBJ2-1	CASSQDSRKQFF	TGTGCCAGCAGCCAAGATTCCAGAAAGCAGTTCTTC
TRBD2	.	TRBV4-2	TRBJ2-1	CASSPARGAAGVAWWDSYNEQFF	TGTGCCAGCAGCCCCGCCAGGGGAGCAGCGGGAGTAGCATGGTGGGACTCCTACAATGAGCAGTTCTTC
TRBD1	few	TRBV7-2	TRBJ1-5	CASSLQGDQPQHF	TGTGCCAGCAGCTTGCAGGGGGATCAGCCCCAGCATTTT
TRBD2	few	TRBV2	TRBJ2-1	CASSDGGIGQFF	TGTGCCAGCAGTGACGGGGGGATCGGGCAGTTCTTC
TRBD2	.	TRBV5-1	TRBJ2-2	CASSANTQLAGRNTGELFF	TGCGCCAGCAGCGCGAACACCCAACTAGCGGGAAGGAACACCGGGGAGCTGTTTTTT
.	few	TRBV12-3/TRBV12-4	TRBJ1-3	CASSQRDTGNTIYF	TGTGCCAGCAGCCAACGGGACACTGGAAACACCATATATTTT
.	.	TRBV20-1	TRBJ1-5	CSARDGGRSNQPQHF	TGCAGTGCTAGAGATGGGGGAAGGAGCAATCAGCCCCAGCATTTT
TRBD2	few	TRBV5-1	TRBJ2-2	CASSLRLASTGELFF	TGCGCCAGCAGCCTCCGACTAGCCTCCACCGGGGAGCTGTTTTTT
TRBD1	few	TRBV6-1	TRBJ2-7	CASSTGGSPSEQYF	TGTGCCAGCAGTACAGGGGGCTCCCCTTCGGAGCAGTACTTC
.	many	TRBV3-1	TRBJ2-2	CASSHLGETGELFF	TGTGCCAGCAGCCACCTGGGGGAAACCGGGGAGCTGTTTTTT
.	.	TRBV7-2	TRBJ2-3	CASSLEFLVTDTQYF	TGTGCCAGCAGCTTAGAATTTTTAGTCACAGATACGCAGTATTTT
TRBD1	many	TRBV12-3/TRBV12-4	TRBJ1-2	CASSLAGGTGDDTF	TGTGCCAGCAGTTTAGCGGGGGGGACAGGGGACGACACCTTC
TRBD1	few	TRBV6-6	TRBJ2-1	CASSSQGDEQFF	TGTGCCAGCAGTTCACAGGGGGATGAGCAGTTCTTC
TRBD2	.	TRBV20-1	TRBJ2-7	CSAIGLAGGNAYEQYF	TGCAGTGCTATTGGACTAGCGGGAGGGAATGCCTACGAGCAGTACTTC
TRBD1	.	TRBV2	TRBJ1-1	CASSRQGDGTEAFF	TGTGCCAGCAGTAGACAGGGGGATGGCACTGAAGCTTTCTTT
TRBD2	few	TRBV5-1	TRBJ2-2	CASSLALAGTNTGELFF	TGCGCCAGCAGCTTGGCCCTAGCGGGGACGAACACCGGGGAGCTGTTTTTT
.	few	TRBV11-3	TRBJ2-2	CASSFERAGELFF	TGTGCCAGCAGCTTTGAGCGGGCCGGGGAGCTGTTTTTT
.	few	TRBV11-2	TRBJ2-4	CASSLGGGWASLRPIQYF	TGTGCCAGCAGCTTAGGAGGGGGGTGGGCTAGCCTCAGGCCCATTCAGTACTTC
.	few	TRBV3-1	TRBJ2-2	CASSQSALSGELFF	TGTGCCAGCAGCCAAAGCGCCCTCTCGGGGGAGCTGTTTTTT
TRBD2	.	TRBV2	TRBJ2-1	CASSESNSGGPLYF	TGTGCCAGCAGTGAATCGAATAGCGGGGGCCCCCTTTACTTC
TRBD2	.	TRBV7-9	TRBJ2-2	CASSLVRLAANTGELFF	TGTGCCAGCAGCTTAGTGCGGCTAGCGGCCAACACCGGGGAGCTGTTTTTT
TRBD1	.	TRBV6-5	TRBJ1-2	CASSYWGQKTNYGYTF	TGTGCCAGCAGTTACTGGGGACAGAAGACTAACTATGGCTACACCTTC
.	few	TRBV6-1	TRBJ2-2	CASSPQTGRGELFF	TGTGCCAGCAGTCCACAGACAGGCCGGGGGGAGCTGTTTTTT
.	few	TRBV4-1	TRBJ1-1	CASSPTTWLMNTEAFF	TGCGCCAGCAGCCCGACGACATGGCTAATGAACACTGAAGCTTTCTTT
TRBD2	.	TRBV5-1	TRBJ2-1	CASSLAGNSGTEKEQFF	TGCGCCAGCAGCTTGGCCGGTAATAGCGGGACCGAGAAGGAGCAGTTCTTC